This T cell receptor (beta chain) is from a study of T cells in Graves' hyperthyroidism and ophthalmopathy. Study-level results: Among clonotypes expanded in thyroid above 0.001, most were also found in blood.

Amplification of TCR beta CDR3 regions used RNA as the template. Researchers ran a first-round RT-PCR on the TCR CDR3 using the HTBI primer set. MiXCR, applied by TCRdb to the multiplex PCR reads, yields one record per CDR3 protein. In the table there are about 270,000 distinct CDR3 sequences, roughly 20% of which are singletons. A roughly 10 ml volume of fresh peripheral blood provided the PBMCs. In the case of this clonotype: Its target is unknown.

Trimming shortened V by 5 bases and J by 9 bases, and 14 bases separated the two germline ends. Germline-derived CDR1 and CDR2 are DFQATT and SNEGSKA (reference sequence). CDR3 length: 11 residues. Input material: blood. The rearrangement joins TRBV20-1 to TRBJ2-7; D is unresolved. The receptor was derived from a man in his thirties or forties with Graves' ophthalmopathy. The CDR3 reads CSAVRQAGQYF. Here the CDR3 DNA reads TGCAGTGCTGTTCGTCAGGCCGGGCAGTACTTC.